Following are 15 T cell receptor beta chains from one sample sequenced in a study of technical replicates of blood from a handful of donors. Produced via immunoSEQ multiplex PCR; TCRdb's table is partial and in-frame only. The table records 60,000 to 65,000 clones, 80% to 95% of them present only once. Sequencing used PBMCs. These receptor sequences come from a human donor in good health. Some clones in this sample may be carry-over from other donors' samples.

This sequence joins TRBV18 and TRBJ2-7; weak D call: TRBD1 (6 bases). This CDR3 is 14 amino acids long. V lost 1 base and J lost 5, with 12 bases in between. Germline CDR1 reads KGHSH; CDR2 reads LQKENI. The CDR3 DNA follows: TGTGCCAGCTCACCACAAAACAGGGCCCACGAGCAGTACTTC. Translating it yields CASSPQNRAHEQYF.

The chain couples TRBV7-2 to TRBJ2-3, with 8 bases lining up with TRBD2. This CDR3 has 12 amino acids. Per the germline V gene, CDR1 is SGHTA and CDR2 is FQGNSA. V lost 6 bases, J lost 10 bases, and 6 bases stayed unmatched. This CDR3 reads CASSFRGGPQYF. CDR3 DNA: TGTGCCAGCAGTTTCCGGGGGGGCCCGCAGTATTTT. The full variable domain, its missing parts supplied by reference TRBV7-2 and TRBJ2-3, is GAGVSQSPSNKVTEKGKDVELRCDPISGHTALYWYRQSLGQGLEFLIYFQGNSAPDKSGLPSDRFSAERTGGSVSTLTIQRTQQEDSAVYLCASSFRGGPQYFGPGTRLTVL.

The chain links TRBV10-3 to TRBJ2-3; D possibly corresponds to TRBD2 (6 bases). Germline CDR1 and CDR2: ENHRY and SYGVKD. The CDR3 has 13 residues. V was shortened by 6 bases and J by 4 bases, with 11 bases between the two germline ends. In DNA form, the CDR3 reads TGTGCCATCAGGGGCGGAGGGCCAGATACGCAGTATTTT. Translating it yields CAIRGGGPDTQYF.

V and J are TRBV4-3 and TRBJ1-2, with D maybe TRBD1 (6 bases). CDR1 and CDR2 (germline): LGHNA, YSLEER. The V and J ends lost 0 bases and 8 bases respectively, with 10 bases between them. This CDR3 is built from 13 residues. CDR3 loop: CASSQDTGNGYTF. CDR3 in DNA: TGCGCCAGCAGCCAAGACACAGGGAACGGCTACACCTTC.

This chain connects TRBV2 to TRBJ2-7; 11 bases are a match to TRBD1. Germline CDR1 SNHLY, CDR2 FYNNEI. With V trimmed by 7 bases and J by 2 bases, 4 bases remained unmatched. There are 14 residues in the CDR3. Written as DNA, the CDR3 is TGTGCCAGCACCGGACAGGGGGCTACCTACGAGCAGTACTTC. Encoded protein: CASTGQGATYEQYF. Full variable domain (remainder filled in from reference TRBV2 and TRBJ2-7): EPEVTQTPSHQVTQMGQEVILRCVPISNHLYFYWYRQILGQKVEFLVSFYNNEISEKSEIFDDQFSVERPDGSNFTLKIRSTKLEDSAMYFCASTGQGATYEQYFGPGTRLTVT.

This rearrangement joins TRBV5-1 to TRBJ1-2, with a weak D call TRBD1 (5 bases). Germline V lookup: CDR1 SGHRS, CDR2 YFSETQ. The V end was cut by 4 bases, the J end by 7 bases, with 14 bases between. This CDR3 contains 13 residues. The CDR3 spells CASSHKGSGGYTF. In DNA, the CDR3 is TGCGCCAGCAGCCACAAGGGGTCTGGTGGCTACACCTTC.

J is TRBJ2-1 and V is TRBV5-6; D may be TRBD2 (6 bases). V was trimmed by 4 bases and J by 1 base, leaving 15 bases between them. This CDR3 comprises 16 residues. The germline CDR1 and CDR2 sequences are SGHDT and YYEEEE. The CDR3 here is CASSALGGRSYNEQFF. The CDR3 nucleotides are TGTGCCAGCAGCGCCCTCGGGGGTAGGTCCTACAATGAGCAGTTCTTC.

The CDR3 is CASSRSRGEETQYF. In nucleotides, the CDR3 is TGTGCCAGCTCCCGCAGTCGGGGGGAAGAGACCCAGTACTTC. The rearrangement uses TRBV18 and TRBJ2-5, with 7 bases identical to TRBD2. CDR3 length: 14 amino acids. Germline V gene lookup returns CDR1 KGHSH and CDR2 LQKENI. The ends lost 6 bases at V and 3 bases at J; junction bases unmatched: 7.

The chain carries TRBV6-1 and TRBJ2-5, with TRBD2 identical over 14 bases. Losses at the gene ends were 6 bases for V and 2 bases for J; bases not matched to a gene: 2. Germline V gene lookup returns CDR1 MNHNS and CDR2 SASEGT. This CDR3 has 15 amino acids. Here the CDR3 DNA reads TGTGCCAGCAGGAGACTAGCGGGGGGGCAAGAGACCCAGTACTTC. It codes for CASRRLAGGQETQYF.

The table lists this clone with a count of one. CDR3 sequence: CASSHPGETQYF. The CDR3 nucleotides are TGTGCCAGCAGCCACCCCGGGGAGACCCAGTACTTC. The V and J genes are TRBV4-2 and TRBJ2-5; D is uncertain. Germline CDR1 reads LGHNA; CDR2 reads YNFKEQ. Trimming took off 3 bases at V and 5 bases at J, with 7 bases between the two ends. There are 12 residues in the CDR3.

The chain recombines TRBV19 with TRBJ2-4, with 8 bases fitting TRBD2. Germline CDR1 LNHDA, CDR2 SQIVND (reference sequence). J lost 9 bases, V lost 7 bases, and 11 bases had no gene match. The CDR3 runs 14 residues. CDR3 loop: CASTKTGTSPIQYF. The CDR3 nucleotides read TGTGCCAGTACGAAAACTGGGACTAGTCCCATTCAGTACTTC.

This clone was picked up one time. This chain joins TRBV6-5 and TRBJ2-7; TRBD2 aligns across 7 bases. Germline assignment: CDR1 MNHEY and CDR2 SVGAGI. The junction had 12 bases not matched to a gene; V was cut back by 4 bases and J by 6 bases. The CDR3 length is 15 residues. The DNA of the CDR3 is TGTGCCAGCAGTTCCCAGACGCGGGGGTCGGGCGAGCAGTACTTC. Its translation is CASSSQTRGSGEQYF.

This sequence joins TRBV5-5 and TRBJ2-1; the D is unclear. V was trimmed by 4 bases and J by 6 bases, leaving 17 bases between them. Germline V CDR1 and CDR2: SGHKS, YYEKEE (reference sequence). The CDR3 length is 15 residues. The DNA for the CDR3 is TGTGCCAGCAGCCCCCGTGGGCAGGCCACCAATGAGCAGTTCTTC. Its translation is CASSPRGQATNEQFF.

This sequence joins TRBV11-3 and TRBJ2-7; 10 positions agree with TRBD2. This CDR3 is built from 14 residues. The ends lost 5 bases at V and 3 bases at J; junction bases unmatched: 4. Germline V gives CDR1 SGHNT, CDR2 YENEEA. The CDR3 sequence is CASSPSGSFYEQYF. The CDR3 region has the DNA TGTGCCAGCAGCCCTAGCGGGAGTTTCTACGAGCAGTACTTC.

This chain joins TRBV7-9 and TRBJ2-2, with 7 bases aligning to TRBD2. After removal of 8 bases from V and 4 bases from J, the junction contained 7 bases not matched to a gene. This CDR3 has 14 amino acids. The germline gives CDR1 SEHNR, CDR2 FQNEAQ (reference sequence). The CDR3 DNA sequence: TGTGCCAGCGAGGCGGGAGCGGGCACCGGGGAGCTGTTTTTT. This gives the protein CASEAGAGTGELFF.